Shown below are 11 T cell receptor beta chains from a single sample sequenced in a study of radiotherapy plus CTLA-4 blockade in lung cancer. Sequencing used immunoSEQ multiplex PCR; TCRdb keeps in-frame clones, though not all of them. The sample lists tens of thousands of clones; about four fifths were seen once. The sequences come from peripheral blood, collected from a patient treated with radiotherapy plus ipilimumab. These receptors all come from a human donor with non-small cell lung cancer who had stable disease on radiotherapy plus ipilimumab.

The count of this clone is one. This sequence joins TRBV9 and TRBJ2-2, with D possibly matching TRBD1 (5 bases). Germline V gene data show CDR1 as SGDLS and CDR2 as YYNGEE. Trimming left V 0 bases short and J 5 bases short, with 8 bases between. CDR3 length: 14 amino acids. The CDR3 loop reads CASSVVAGTGELFF. The CDR3 DNA follows: TGTGCCAGCAGCGTAGTTGCAGGGACCGGGGAGCTGTTTTTT.

This clone was observed a few times. The CDR3 is CASSARVNEQFF. The CDR3 bases are TGTGCCAGCAGTGCAAGGGTCAATGAGCAGTTCTTC. This chain uses TRBV6-5 with TRBJ2-1; D gene uncertain. CDR1 is MNHEY and CDR2 is SVGAGI in the germline V gene. The CDR3 is 12 residues long. The germline V and J ends were trimmed by 5 bases and 6 bases, with 8 bases remaining between them.

CDR3 loop: CATVLRNEQFF. Written as DNA, the CDR3 is TGTGCCACTGTCCTGCGGAATGAGCAGTTCTTC. The gene calls are TRBV6-5 and TRBJ2-1; no clear D. Deletions cut 10 bases from V and 7 bases from J, with 11 bases between. The germline gives CDR1 MNHEY, CDR2 SVGAGI. This CDR3 spans 11 amino acids.

V usage is TRBV7-2 and J usage is TRBJ1-2, with D unclear. The CDR3 contains 13 residues. Per the germline V gene, CDR1 is SGHTA and CDR2 is FQGNSA. Trimming pared 4 bases from V and 7 bases from J, leaving 13 bases between. The CDR3 bases are TGTGCCAGCAGCTCCGGGCGAATAGGTGGCTACACCTTC. As protein: CASSSGRIGGYTF.

V is TRBV9 and J is TRBJ2-1; D uncertain. CDR3 length: 15 residues. Germline CDR1 SGDLS, CDR2 YYNGEE. V dropped 0 bases and J dropped 2 bases, with 9 bases sitting between them. The DNA of the CDR3 is TGTGCCAGCAGCGTAGTGGTGGGAACCTACAATGAGCAGTTCTTC. The encoded protein is CASSVVVGTYNEQFF. The full variable domain, in which reference TRBV9 and TRBJ2-1 provide the parts outside the CDR3, is DSGVTQTPKHLITATGQRVTLRCSPRSGDLSVYWYQQSLDQGLQFLIQYYNGEERAKGNILERFSAQQFPDLHSELNLSSLELGDSALYFCASSVVVGTYNEQFFGPGTRLTVL.

This chain joins TRBV4-2 and TRBJ1-3; D gene ambiguous. Germline V lookup: CDR1 LGHNA, CDR2 YNFKEQ. The CDR3 extends over 15 amino acids. V was cut by 0 bases and J by 2 bases, with 8 bases left in between. The CDR3 loop reads CASSQDAEAGNTIYF. CDR3 in DNA: TGTGCCAGCAGCCAAGATGCGGAGGCTGGAAACACCATATATTTT.

V usage is TRBV30 and J usage is TRBJ1-4; a weak D match, TRBD1 (6 bases). Trimming shortened V by 3 bases and J by 8 bases, and 13 bases separated the two germline ends. From germline, CDR1 is GTSNPN and CDR2 SVGIG (reference sequence). The CDR3 loop spans 13 amino acids. The CDR3 nucleotides read TGTGCCTGGAGAGGGGGATTTGGCGAAAAACTGTTTTTT. This gives the protein CAWRGGFGEKLFF.

The chain has TRBV7-2 and TRBJ2-7, with 7 nucleotides matching TRBD1. CDR3 size: 13 residues. V was pared by 2 bases and J by 6 bases, with 4 bases of the junction left unmatched. Germline assignment: CDR1 SGHTA and CDR2 FQGNSA. The CDR3 loop is CASSLKGAPEQYF. The CDR3 DNA reads as TGTGCCAGCAGCTTAAAGGGGGCGCCCGAGCAGTACTTC.

The J gene is TRBJ2-7, the V gene TRBV10-2, with TRBD2 matching 9 bases. Germline V lookup: CDR1 WSHSY, CDR2 SAAADI. The CDR3 totals 15 residues. With V trimmed by 4 bases and J by 7 bases, 11 bases remained unmatched. The CDR3 is CASSGALAGSLEQYF. CDR3 bases: TGCGCCAGCAGTGGTGCACTAGCGGGTTCCTTGGAGCAGTACTTC.

This chain joins TRBV9 and TRBJ2-3; D is undetermined. Deletions cut 3 bases from V and 2 bases from J, with 13 bases between. The CDR3 totals 15 residues. CDR1 SGDLS and CDR2 YYNGEE come from the germline V gene. CDR3 nucleotides: TGTGCCAGCAGCGGGCTCGCGGAGACCACAGATACGCAGTATTTT. Its protein product is CASSGLAETTDTQYF. Full variable domain (rest looked up from reference TRBV9 and TRBJ2-3): DSGVTQTPKHLITATGQRVTLRCSPRSGDLSVYWYQQSLDQGLQFLIQYYNGEERAKGNILERFSAQQFPDLHSELNLSSLELGDSALYFCASSGLAETTDTQYFGPGTRLTVL.

This chain connects TRBV5-1 to TRBJ2-7, with 7 positions matching TRBD2. The CDR3 spans 12 residues. V was clipped by 6 bases and J by 5 bases; unmatched bases: 5. Germline assignment: CDR1 SGHRS and CDR2 YFSETQ. CDR3 amino acids: CASTLGGDEQYF. Written as DNA, the CDR3 is TGCGCCAGCACCCTGGGAGGGGACGAGCAGTACTTC.